This T cell receptor beta chain is from a study of T cell responses to AZD1222 COVID-19 vaccine. Overall study findings and caveats: Close to half of spike-specific TCRs reportedly recognize unmutated variant regions. Repertoires were collected only later (after the peak T cell response had occurred). Distributed over spike, vaccine-associated CD4 TCRs predominated at 160-218 and 743-854.

Comment on this clone: As yet, its antigen is unknown.

The protocol was immunoSEQ multiplex PCR, while the TCRdb copy is restricted to in-frame clones and leaves out a portion. Of over 110,000 clones listed, roughly 92% were seen once; the top ten hold less than 9.5%. This CDR3 is 12 amino acids long. Germline V gives CDR1 KGHSH, CDR2 LQKENI. V was pared by 6 bases and J by 2 bases, with 7 bases between. The clonotype was recovered from an adult who received the AZD1222 COVID-19 vaccine. The sample here was peripheral blood, taken 28 days after the second AZD1222 dose. The chain employs TRBV18 and TRBJ1-1; no firm D call. Here the CDR3 DNA reads TGTGCCAGCTCTTCGGATAACACTGAAGCTTTCTTT. Protein sequence: CASSSDNTEAFF.